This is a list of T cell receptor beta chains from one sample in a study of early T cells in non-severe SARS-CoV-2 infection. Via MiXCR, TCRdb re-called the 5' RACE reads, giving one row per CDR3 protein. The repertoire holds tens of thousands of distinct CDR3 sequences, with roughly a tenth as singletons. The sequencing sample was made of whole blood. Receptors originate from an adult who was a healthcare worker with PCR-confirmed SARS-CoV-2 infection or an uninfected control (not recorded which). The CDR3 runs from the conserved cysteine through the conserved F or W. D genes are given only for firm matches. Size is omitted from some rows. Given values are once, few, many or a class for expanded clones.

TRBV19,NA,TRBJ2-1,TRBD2,TGTGCCAGTAGTACCAATAGACTAGCGGGCTTTGGGAATGAGCAGTTCTTC,CASSTNRLAGFGNEQFF
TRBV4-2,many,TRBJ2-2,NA,TGTGCCAGCAGCCAAGATCCCCCGGGGATGGCCGGGGAGCTGTTTTTT,CASSQDPPGMAGELFF
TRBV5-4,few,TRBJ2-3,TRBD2,TGTGCCAGCAGCTTGGAATCTAGCGGGAGGCCCTCCCCAGGAGATACGCAGTATTTT,CASSLESSGRPSPGDTQYF
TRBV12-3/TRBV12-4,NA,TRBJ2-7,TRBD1,TGTGCCAGCAGTGCGTCCGGGACAGCCCTTTACGAGCAGTACTTC,CASSASGTALYEQYF
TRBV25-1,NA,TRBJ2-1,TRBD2,TGTGCCAGCAGTGAATTGGGGACTAGCGGCGTTGAGCAGTTCTTC,CASSELGTSGVEQFF
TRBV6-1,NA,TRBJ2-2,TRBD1,TGTGCCAGCAGCGAAAAGCCGATCACCGGGACAGCGAACACCGGGGAGCTGTTTTTT,CASSEKPITGTANTGELFF
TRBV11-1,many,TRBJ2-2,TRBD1,TGTGCCAGCAGTCGGGACAGGACCACCGGGGAGCTGTTTTTT,CASSRDRTTGELFF
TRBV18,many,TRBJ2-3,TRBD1,TGTGCCAGCTCACCAACAGGGGACACAGATACGCAGTATTTT,CASSPTGDTDTQYF
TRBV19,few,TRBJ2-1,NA,TGTGCCAGTAGTAAAGGGGACTCAAGGAATGAGCAGCTCTTC,CASSKGDSRNEQLF
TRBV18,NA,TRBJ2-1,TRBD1,TGTGCCAGCTCACCTACCGGGACAGGGGGCTACAATGAGCAGTTCTTC,CASSPTGTGGYNEQFF
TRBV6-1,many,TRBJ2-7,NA,TGTGCCAGCAGTGAAGATGACAGAGGACCCTACGAGCAGTACTTC,CASSEDDRGPYEQYF
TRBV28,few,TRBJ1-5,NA,TGTGCCAGCAGTACCTATCAGCCCCAGCATTTT,CASSTYQPQHF
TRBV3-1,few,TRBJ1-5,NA,TGTGCCAGCAGCCCGGACAGATTTGCGCCCCAGCATTTT,CASSPDRFAPQHF
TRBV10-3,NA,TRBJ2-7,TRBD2,TGTGCCATCAGTGGACTAGCGGGCCTCGAGCAGTACTTC,CAISGLAGLEQYF
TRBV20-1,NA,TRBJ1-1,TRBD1,TGCAGTGCTTCCCGGGACAGGAGTGAAGCTTTCTTT,CSASRDRSEAFF
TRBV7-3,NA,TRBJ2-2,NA,TGTGCCAGCAGACTAGCTGCGAACACCGGGGAGCTGTTTTTT,CASRLAANTGELFF
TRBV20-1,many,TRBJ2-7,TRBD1,TGCAGTGCTAGAAAACAGGGGGCGTACCACGAGCAGTACTTC,CSARKQGAYHEQYF
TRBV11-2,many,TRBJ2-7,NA,TGTGCCAGCAGCTTATCCTTGGGTACCAGCTACGAGCAGTACTTC,CASSLSLGTSYEQYF
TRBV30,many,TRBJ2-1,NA,TGTGCCTGGAGTAGCCTCTACCAAAGCTCCTACAATGAGCAGTTCTTC,CAWSSLYQSSYNEQFF
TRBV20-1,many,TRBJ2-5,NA,TGCAGTGCTAGGCCCACCCCAGGTCTACAAGAGACCCAGTACTTC,CSARPTPGLQETQYF
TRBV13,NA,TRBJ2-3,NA,TGTGCCAGCAGCCAATTTCGGAGCGGCGGGGTTACTAGCACAGATACGCAGTATTTT,CASSQFRSGGVTSTDTQYF
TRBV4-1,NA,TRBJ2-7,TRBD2,TGCGCCAGCAGCCAAGTTGTCATAGCGGGGGTCCTCTACGAGCAGTACTTC,CASSQVVIAGVLYEQYF
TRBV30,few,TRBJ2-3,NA,TGTGCCTGGAGTGTGAGAGTAGTTCGCACAGATACGCAGTATTTT,CAWSVRVVRTDTQYF
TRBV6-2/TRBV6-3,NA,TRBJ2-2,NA,TGTGCCAGCAGTCCCAATGGATACACCGGGGAGCCGTTTTTT,CASSPNGYTGEPFF
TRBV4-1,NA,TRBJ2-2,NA,TGCGCCAGCAGCCAAGACTTGGCCGGGGAGCTGTTTTTT,CASSQDLAGELFF
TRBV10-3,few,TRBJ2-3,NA,TGTGCCATCGGGCCGGGGGACGATACGCAGTATTTT,CAIGPGDDTQYF
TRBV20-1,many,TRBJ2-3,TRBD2,TGCAGTGCTAGATCTCCGGGACTAGCGGGAGTTCATACGCAGTATTTT,CSARSPGLAGVHTQYF
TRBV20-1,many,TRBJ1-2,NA,TGCAGTGCTAGAAAGAGGGATGGCTACACCTTC,CSARKRDGYTF
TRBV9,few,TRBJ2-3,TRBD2,TGTGCCAGCAGCGTAATAGCGGGACCGACAGATACGCAGTATTTT,CASSVIAGPTDTQYF
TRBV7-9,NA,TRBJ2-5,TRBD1,TGTGCCAGCAGCTGGACAGGGAATTTGGGGACCCAGTACTTC,CASSWTGNLGTQYF
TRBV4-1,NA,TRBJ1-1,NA,TGCGCCAGCAGTGCAGAGGCCCACCTACGGAACACTGAAGCTTTCTTT,CASSAEAHLRNTEAFF
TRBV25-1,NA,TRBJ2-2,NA,TGTGCCAGCAGTGATCCCGGTAACCGGGAGCTGTTTTTT,CASSDPGNRELFF